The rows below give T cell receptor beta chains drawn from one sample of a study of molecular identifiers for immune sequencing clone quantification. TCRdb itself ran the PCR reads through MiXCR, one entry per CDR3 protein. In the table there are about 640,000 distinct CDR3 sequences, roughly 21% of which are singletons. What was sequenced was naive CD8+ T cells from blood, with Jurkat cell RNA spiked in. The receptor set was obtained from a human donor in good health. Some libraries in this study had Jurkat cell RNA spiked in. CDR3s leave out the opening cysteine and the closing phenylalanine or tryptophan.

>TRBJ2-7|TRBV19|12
ASSLRTDYYEQY
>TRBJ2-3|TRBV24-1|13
ATSEPGTSADTQY
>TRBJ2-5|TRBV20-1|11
SAVSSGGVTQY
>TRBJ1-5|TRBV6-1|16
ANSEILSGGLSNQPQH
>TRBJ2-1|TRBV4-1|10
ASGRDYDEQF
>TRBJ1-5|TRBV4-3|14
ASSQTVTYSNQPQH
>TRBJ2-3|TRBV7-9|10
AARGLTDTQY
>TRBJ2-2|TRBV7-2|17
ASSFPRAGGQMGTGELF
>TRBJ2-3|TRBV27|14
ASSHLAGRRTDTQY
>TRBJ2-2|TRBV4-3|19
ASSQSMRDIPSSGRTGELF